This is a list of T cell receptor beta chains from one sample in a study of blood T cell repertoires in COVID-19. The data were produced by immunoSEQ multiplex PCR, yet TCRdb's version contains in-frame clones alone and is incomplete. The sample includes under 25,000 clones, 75% to 90% of them seen just once. The specimen was peripheral blood. The receptors were sampled from a man at least 80 years old with active or convalescent COVID-19. Both conserved end residues are part of each CDR3. The order of the fields is V gene, J gene, D gene, clone size, CDR3 protein, CDR3 DNA. A D gene is named only where the DNA matches it firmly. Clone size is stated in some rows and not others, as once, few, many or a class when expanded.

TRBV9,TRBJ1-2,NA,NA,CASSVDEGYYGYTF,TGTGCCAGCAGCGTAGACGAGGGATACTATGGCTACACCTTC
TRBV7-2,TRBJ1-4,NA,NA,CASGQTGEKLFF,TGTGCCAGCGGTCAGACTGGTGAAAAACTGTTTTTT
TRBV6-2/TRBV6-3,TRBJ2-2,NA,NA,CASSFTPDGDGELFF,TGTGCCAGCAGCTTTACACCCGACGGGGACGGGGAGCTGTTTTTT
TRBV18,TRBJ2-4,TRBD2,NA,CASSPPGLAGGGRIQYF,TGTGCCAGCTCACCACCGGGACTAGCGGGGGGCGGTCGCATTCAGTACTTC
TRBV5-1,TRBJ1-4,TRBD1,once,CASSSGTGPNEKLFF,TGCGCCAGCAGCTCGGGGACAGGGCCTAATGAAAAACTGTTTTTT
TRBV21-1,TRBJ1-2,NA,NA,CASSKANRGCGYTF,TGTGCCAGCAGCAAAGCCAACAGGGGTTGTGGCTACACCTTC
TRBV5-1,TRBJ2-3,TRBD1,once,CASSLLGQGSLLTDTQYF,TGCGCCAGCAGCTTGCTAGGACAGGGTTCCCTTCTCACAGATACGCAGTATTTT
TRBV4-3,TRBJ2-6,NA,NA,CASSPWGTGANVLTF,TGCGCCAGCAGCCCCTGGGGCACTGGGGCCAACGTCCTGACTTTC
TRBV6-5,TRBJ1-5,NA,NA,CASSRARGNQPQHF,TGTGCCAGCAGCCGGGCGAGGGGCAATCAGCCCCAGCATTTT
TRBV4-3,TRBJ1-3,TRBD1,NA,CASSPDRGRGNTIYF,TGCGCCAGCAGCCCGGACAGGGGGCGAGGAAACACCATATATTTT
TRBV7-2,TRBJ1-5,TRBD1,NA,CASSSVRGSNQPQHF,TGTGCCAGCAGCTCGGTCAGGGGGAGCAATCAGCCCCAGCATTTT
TRBV6-5,TRBJ1-1,TRBD1,once,CASSPTGLAGTEAFF,TGTGCCAGCAGTCCGACAGGGCTCGCGGGCACTGAAGCTTTCTTT
TRBV5-6,TRBJ1-2,NA,NA,CASSLVGRRNYGYTF,TGTGCCAGCAGCTTGGTGGGCAGGCGAAACTATGGCTACACCTTC
TRBV28,TRBJ2-7,TRBD1,NA,CASTSGTGIHEQYF,TGTGCCAGCACTTCCGGGACAGGGATCCACGAGCAGTACTTC
TRBV5-1,TRBJ2-5,TRBD1,NA,CASSLLQGAGQETQYF,TGCGCCAGCAGCTTGTTACAGGGGGCGGGCCAAGAGACCCAGTACTTC
TRBV5-6,TRBJ2-2,NA,NA,CASSPSYGIDGELFF,TGTGCCAGCAGCCCGAGCTACGGGATTGACGGGGAGCTGTTTTTT
TRBV7-9,TRBJ2-3,NA,NA,CASQMGASSTDTQYF,TGTGCCAGCCAAATGGGAGCATCTAGCACAGATACGCAGTATTTT
TRBV18,TRBJ1-3,NA,NA,CASSPRSDSSGNTIYF,TGTGCCAGCTCACCACGGAGTGACAGCTCTGGAAACACCATATATTTT
TRBV6-5,TRBJ1-1,NA,NA,CASFRQMNTEAFF,TGTGCCAGCTTCAGGCAGATGAACACTGAAGCTTTCTTT
TRBV5-6,TRBJ1-2,TRBD1,NA,CASASGTGVWYGYTF,TGTGCCAGCGCATCCGGGACAGGGGTTTGGTATGGCTACACCTTC
TRBV6-5,TRBJ2-5,NA,NA,CASSSFTGGTQYF,TGTGCCAGCAGTTCCTTCACCGGGGGGACCCAGTACTTC
TRBV2,TRBJ1-1,NA,NA,CATQRAGIEAFF,TGTGCCACACAAAGGGCGGGAATTGAAGCTTTCTTT
TRBV29-1,TRBJ1-3,NA,NA,CSARAYSGNTIYF,TGCAGCGCGAGAGCCTACTCTGGAAACACCATATATTTT
TRBV12-5,TRBJ1-5,NA,NA,CASGLYGQPQHF,TGTGCTAGTGGTTTGTACGGTCAGCCCCAGCATTTT
TRBV4-3,TRBJ1-6,NA,NA,CASSRGEVSPLHF,TGCGCCAGCAGCCGGGGAGAGGTTTCACCCCTCCACTTT
TRBV6-1,TRBJ2-3,TRBD1,NA,CASSEKWDRGGDTQYF,TGTGCCAGCAGTGAAAAATGGGACAGGGGAGGGGATACGCAGTATTTT
TRBV27,TRBJ2-3,NA,NA,CASSIRTNYRTDTQYF,TGTGCCAGCAGTATACGGACAAATTATCGCACAGATACGCAGTATTTT
TRBV10-2,TRBJ1-5,TRBD1,NA,CASTPGQVNQPQHF,TGCGCCAGCACCCCGGGACAGGTCAATCAGCCCCAGCATTTT
TRBV20-1,TRBJ2-7,TRBD1,NA,CSADRGEQYF,TGCAGTGCTGACAGGGGCGAGCAGTACTTC